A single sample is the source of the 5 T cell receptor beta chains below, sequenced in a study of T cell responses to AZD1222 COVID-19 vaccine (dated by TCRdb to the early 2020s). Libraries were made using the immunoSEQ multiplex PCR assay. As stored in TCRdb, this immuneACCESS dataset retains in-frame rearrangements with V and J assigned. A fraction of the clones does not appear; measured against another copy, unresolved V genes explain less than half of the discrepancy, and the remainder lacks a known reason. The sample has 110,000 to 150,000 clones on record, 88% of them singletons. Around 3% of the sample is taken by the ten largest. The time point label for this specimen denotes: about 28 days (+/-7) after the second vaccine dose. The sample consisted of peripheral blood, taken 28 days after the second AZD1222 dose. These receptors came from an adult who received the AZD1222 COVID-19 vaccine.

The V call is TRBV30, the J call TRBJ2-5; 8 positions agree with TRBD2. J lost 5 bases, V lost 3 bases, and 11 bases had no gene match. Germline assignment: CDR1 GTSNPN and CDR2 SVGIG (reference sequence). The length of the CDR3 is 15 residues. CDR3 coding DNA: TGTGCCTGGAGCCCCGGGGGGGGATCTACGGAGACCCAGTACTTC. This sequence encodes CAWSPGGGSTETQYF. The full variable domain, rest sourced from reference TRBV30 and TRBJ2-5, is SQTIHQWPATLVQPVGSPLSLECTVEGTSNPNLYWYRQAAGRGLQLLFYSVGIGQISSEVPQNLSASRPQDRQFILSSKKLLLSDSGFYLCAWSPGGGSTETQYFGPGTRLLVL.

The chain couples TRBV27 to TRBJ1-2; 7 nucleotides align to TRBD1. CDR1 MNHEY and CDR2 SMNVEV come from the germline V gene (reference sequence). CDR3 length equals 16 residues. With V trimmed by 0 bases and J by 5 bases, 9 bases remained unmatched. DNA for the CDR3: TGTGCCAGCAGTTTATCTCCGGGACAGCCGAAGTATGGCTACACCTTC. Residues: CASSLSPGQPKYGYTF.

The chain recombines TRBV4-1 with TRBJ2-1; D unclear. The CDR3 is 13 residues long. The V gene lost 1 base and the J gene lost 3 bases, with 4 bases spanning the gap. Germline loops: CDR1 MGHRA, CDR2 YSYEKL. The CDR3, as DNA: TGCGCCAGCAGCCAAGTTCTCTACAATGAGCAGTTCTTC. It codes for CASSQVLYNEQFF.

The CDR3 region has the DNA TGTGCCAGCAGCTTACTAGCGGGGGGGGCAGAGACCCAGTACTTC. This encodes CASSLLAGGAETQYF. V gene TRBV11-1 combines with J gene TRBJ2-5; 12 nucleotides agree with TRBD2. CDR1 and CDR2 from the germline V gene are SGHAT and FQDESV (reference sequence). V gave up 2 bases and J gave up 4 bases; unmatched junction bases: 2. The CDR3 runs to 15 residues.

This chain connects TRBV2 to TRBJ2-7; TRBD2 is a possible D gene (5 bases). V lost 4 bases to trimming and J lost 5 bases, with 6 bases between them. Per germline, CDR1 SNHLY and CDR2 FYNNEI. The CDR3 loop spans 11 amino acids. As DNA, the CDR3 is TGTGCCAGCAGTGCGGGGAACGAGCAGTACTTC. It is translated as CASSAGNEQYF.